This TCR beta chain was sequenced during a study of quantifying T cell responses using KT2 cells. Study-level information: Reverse transcription used primers in the TCR alpha and beta constant regions.

Known numbers of the T cell clone KT2 were added to PBMC. Each cDNA got a UMI-containing oligo ligated at its 3' end. An equimolar mix of RC1.1 and RC1.2 primed the beta chain across TRBC1 and TRBC2. Separate processing of TCR alpha and beta chains began at the second PCR. TCRdb reprocessed the UMI-ligation and nested PCR reads via MiXCR and lists one record per CDR3 protein. The table includes roughly 50,000 distinct CDR3 sequences, 12% detected once. CDR3 size: 11 residues. Germline-derived CDR1 and CDR2 are SQVTM and ANQGSEA. The junction had 4 bases not matched to a gene; V was cut back by 7 bases and J by 8 bases.

This TCR derives from a human donor. This rearrangement joins TRBV29-1 to TRBJ1-2; TRBD1 matches at 10 bases. What was sequenced was PBMCs spiked with cells of the T cell clone KT2. CDR3 sequence reads: CSAGTGEGYTF. The CDR3, as DNA: TGCAGCGCCGGGACAGGGGAGGGCTACACCTTC.